The rows below give T cell receptor beta chains drawn from one sample of a study of blood T cell repertoires in COVID-19. Data came from immunoSEQ multiplex PCR; TCRdb stores just in-frame clones and leaves some out. The sample yields 95,000 to 120,000 clones, approximately 81% seen once. The sequenced sample was peripheral blood. These TCRs come from a man between 35 and 55 years old with acute or convalescent COVID-19. The CDR3 runs from the conserved cysteine through the conserved F or W. A D gene is named only where the DNA matches it firmly. The listing skips clone size in some rows; elsewhere it reads once, few, many or a size class.

>TRBJ2-3|TRBV5-1|NA|TRBD1
CASSFTTGLTSSKVPPTDTQYF
TGCGCCAGCAGCTTCACGACAGGGCTTACTAGTTCTAAAGTCCCCCCCACAGATACGCAGTATTTT
>TRBJ1-6|TRBV7-8|NA|TRBD1
CASGGRDSPLHF
TGTGCCTCAGGGGGGCGTGATTCACCCCTCCACTTT
>TRBJ2-7|TRBV6-2/TRBV6-3|NA|TRBD2
CASRPSGGLYEQYF
TGTGCCAGCAGACCTAGCGGGGGGTTATACGAGCAGTACTTC
>TRBJ2-2|TRBV18|NA|NA
CASSPRGTVNTGELFF
TGTGCCAGCTCACCGCGCGGGACCGTCAACACCGGGGAGCTGTTTTTT
>TRBJ2-2|TRBV2|NA|TRBD2
CASRAQGTSGELFF
TGTGCCAGCAGAGCCCAGGGGACTAGCGGGGAGCTGTTTTTT
>TRBJ1-1|TRBV12-5|NA|NA
CASGLATGEAFF
TGTGCTAGTGGTTTGGCCACAGGGGAAGCTTTCTTT
>TRBJ2-1|TRBV7-3|NA|TRBD2
CASSPRASGGHYNEQFF
TGTGCCAGCAGCCCCCGAGCTAGCGGGGGGCACTACAATGAGCAGTTCTTC
>TRBJ2-7|TRBV7-2|NA|NA
CASSLGRAYEQYF
TGTGCCAGCAGCTTAGGGAGGGCCTACGAGCAGTACTTC
>TRBJ1-2|TRBV10-2|NA|TRBD1
CASSEGQGGYGYTF
TGCGCCAGCAGTGAAGGACAGGGCGGCTATGGCTACACCTTC
>TRBJ2-3|TRBV19|NA|TRBD2
CASSRWGGGTSTPDTQYF
TGTGCCAGTAGTCGGTGGGGCGGGGGGACCTCAACACCAGATACGCAGTATTTT
>TRBJ2-7|TRBV2|NA|TRBD2
CASSELPLTSGETYEQYF
TGTGCCAGCAGTGAACTACCCCTGACTAGCGGGGAAACCTACGAGCAGTACTTC
>TRBJ1-6|TRBV5-6|NA|TRBD1
CASSPNGQGRSPLHF
TGTGCCAGCAGCCCGAACGGACAGGGTCGGTCACCCCTCCACTTT
>TRBJ1-2|TRBV5-1|once|TRBD1
CASSLWTGDGYTF
TGCGCCAGCAGCTTATGGACAGGGGATGGCTACACCTTC
>TRBJ2-3|TRBV7-6|NA|NA
CASSLALGGDTQYF
TGTGCCAGCAGCTTAGCGTTGGGGGGAGATACGCAGTATTTT
>TRBJ1-1|TRBV21-1|NA|NA
CASSRTGTVSMGTEAFF
TGTGCCAGCAGCAGAACCGGGACAGTGAGCATGGGGACTGAAGCTTTCTTT
>TRBJ1-4|TRBV19|NA|NA
CASRRQQNEKLFF
TGTGCCAGTAGGAGGCAGCAAAATGAAAAACTGTTTTTT
>TRBJ1-3|TRBV10-3|NA|TRBD1
CAITRQGEAYDTIYF
TGTGCCATCACCCGACAGGGGGAAGCTTATGACACCATATATTTT
>TRBJ2-3|TRBV5-1|NA|TRBD2
CASSRGLAGGLRDTQYF
TGCGCCAGCAGCAGGGGACTAGCGGGGGGGCTGAGAGATACGCAGTATTTT
>TRBJ2-5|TRBV19|NA|TRBD1
CASRKTGEETQYF
TGTGCCAGTAGAAAGACAGGGGAAGAGACCCAGTACTTC
>TRBJ2-5|TRBV9|NA|TRBD2
CASSGSGGGQETQYF
TGTGCCAGCAGCGGAAGCGGGGGGGGGCAAGAGACCCAGTACTTC
>TRBJ1-4|TRBV19|NA|NA
CASSSGVGGSGEKLFF
TGTGCCAGTAGTAGTGGGGTCGGGGGTTCGGGGGAAAAACTGTTTTTT
>TRBJ1-1|TRBV6-2/TRBV6-3|NA|NA
CASSYGGSVSKMNTEAFF
TGTGCCAGCAGTTACGGAGGGTCGGTCTCCAAGATGAACACTGAAGCTTTCTTT
>TRBJ1-5|TRBV2|once|NA
CASSNGQYNQPQHF
TGTGCCAGCAGTAACGGACAGTACAATCAGCCCCAGCATTTT
>TRBJ2-2|TRBV19|NA|NA
CASQKRAITGELFF
TGTGCCAGCCAAAAGCGCGCTATCACCGGGGAGCTGTTTTTT
>TRBJ1-1|TRBV12-3/TRBV12-4|NA|NA
CASSLDPGAEAFF
TGTGCCAGCAGTTTAGACCCGGGGGCTGAAGCTTTCTTT
>TRBJ2-3|TRBV11-3|NA|NA
CASSQGRSTDTQYF
TGTGCCAGCAGCCAGGGGCGGAGCACAGATACGCAGTATTTT
>TRBJ2-3|TRBV11-3|NA|TRBD2
CASSSGLANTDTQYF
TGTGCCAGCAGCTCAGGACTAGCAAACACAGATACGCAGTATTTT